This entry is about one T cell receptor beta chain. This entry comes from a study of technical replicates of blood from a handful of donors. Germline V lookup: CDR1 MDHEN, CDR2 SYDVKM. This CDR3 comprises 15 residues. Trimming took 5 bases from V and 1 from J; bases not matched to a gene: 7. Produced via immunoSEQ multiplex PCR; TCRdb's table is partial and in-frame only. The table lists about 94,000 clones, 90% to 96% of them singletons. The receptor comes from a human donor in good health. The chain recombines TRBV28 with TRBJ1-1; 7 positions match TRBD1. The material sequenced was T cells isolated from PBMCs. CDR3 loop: CASSIDRVRNTEAFF. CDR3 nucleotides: TGTGCCAGCAGTATAGACAGGGTCCGGAACACTGAAGCTTTCTTT.